These 17 T cell receptor beta chains came from one sample sequenced in a study of glioma-infiltrating T cells after dendritic cell vaccination. Described time point: after dendritic cell vaccination, including at tumor progression/relapse. Repertoires were generated with immunoSEQ multiplex PCR, while TCRdb's copy carries only in-frame clones and drops some. The data hold over 90,000 clones, with approximately 80% observed a single time. The sequencing used blood, collected after dendritic cell vaccination. Every receptor here comes from a human donor with glioblastoma.

This clone was observed many times. The chain joins TRBV6-6 to TRBJ1-3; maybe TRBD1 (6 bases). Trimming removed 4 bases at V and 1 base at J, with 11 bases between. This CDR3 contains 15 residues. Germline CDR1 reads MNHNY; CDR2 reads SVGAGI (reference sequence). CDR3 bases: TGTGCCAGCAGTTCTCTCGACAGGTCTGGAAACACCATATATTTT. This gives the protein CASSSLDRSGNTIYF.

The chain is built from TRBV9 and TRBJ2-7, with D possibly matching TRBD1 (6 bases). The V gene lost 3 bases and the J gene lost 5 bases, with 12 bases spanning the gap. Germline V CDR1 and CDR2: SGDLS, YYNGEE. The CDR3 consists of 13 residues. The CDR3 protein is CASSGTVEHEQYF. In DNA, the CDR3 is TGTGCCAGCAGCGGGACAGTAGAGCACGAGCAGTACTTC.

This rearrangement joins TRBV18 to TRBJ2-2; D gene uncertain. Trimming removed 5 bases at V and 6 bases at J, with 10 bases between. Per germline, CDR1 KGHSH and CDR2 LQKENI. The CDR3 is 13 amino acids. CDR3 coding DNA: TGTGCCAGCTCATTAAGAGCTCCCGGGGAGCTGTTTTTT. It translates to CASSLRAPGELFF.

V usage is TRBV19 and J usage is TRBJ2-3; a possible D gene is TRBD2 (6 bases). This CDR3 comprises 17 residues. The germline V gene encodes CDR1 LNHDA and CDR2 SQIVND (reference sequence). V lost 4 bases and J 1 base, leaving 18 bases between the germline ends. This CDR3 reads CASSTTPGLRGTDTQYF. The CDR3 DNA follows: TGTGCCAGTAGTACAACACCGGGACTTCGAGGCACAGATACGCAGTATTTT.

V is TRBV30 and J is TRBJ1-2, with 9 bases identical to TRBD1. From germline, CDR1 is GTSNPN and CDR2 SVGIG (reference sequence). Germline trimming cut 4 bases from V and 4 bases from J; bases unmatched to any gene: 4. The CDR3 contains 13 residues. CDR3 residues: CAWMGQGVYGYTF. The CDR3 nucleotides read TGTGCCTGGATGGGACAGGGAGTCTATGGCTACACCTTC.

The chain has TRBV27 and TRBJ1-4; D remains ambiguous. The length of the CDR3 is 18 residues. Germline V gene data show CDR1 as MNHEY and CDR2 as SMNVEV (reference sequence). Trimming shortened V by 6 bases and J by 4 bases, and 24 bases separated the two germline ends. CDR3 in amino acids: CASSPLWPGGLGNEKLFF. In DNA form, the CDR3 reads TGTGCCAGCAGCCCCTTGTGGCCCGGAGGGCTGGGTAATGAAAAACTGTTTTTT.

J is TRBJ2-5 and V is TRBV18; 7 nucleotides match TRBD1. The length of the CDR3 is 15 residues. CDR1 is KGHSH and CDR2 is LQKENI in the germline V gene. The ends lost 0 bases at V and 5 bases at J; junction bases unmatched: 6. The chain's CDR3 is CASSPPWTGSETQYF. The DNA for the CDR3 is TGTGCCAGCTCACCACCCTGGACAGGCAGTGAGACCCAGTACTTC.

V is TRBV6-4 and J is TRBJ2-2; TRBD2 might be the D (6 bases). With 0 bases removed from V and 3 bases from J, the gap between germline ends came to 35 bases. The CDR3 has 24 residues. Germline V CDR1 and CDR2: MRHNA, SNTAGT. The CDR3 loop reads CASSDSICVIMGYGGREDTGELFF. The DNA for the CDR3 is TGTGCCAGCAGTGACTCGATTTGTGTGATAATGGGGTATGGAGGGCGGGAAGACACCGGGGAGCTGTTTTTT.

The chain recombines TRBV19 with TRBJ2-3, with 8 bases fitting TRBD2. With 1 base clipped from V and 3 bases from J, the junction kept 3 bases outside the gene matches. The CDR3 is 15 residues long. Germline lookup yields CDR1 LNHDA and CDR2 SQIVND (reference sequence). The CDR3 DNA is TGTGCCAGTAGTATAGGAACTAGCGGAACAGATACGCAGTATTTT. This translates into CASSIGTSGTDTQYF.

The CDR3 region has the DNA TGTGCCAGCAGCGAGGGAGGAGGAAGTAACCTTGAGCAGTTCTTC. Translating it yields CASSEGGGSNLEQFF. This rearrangement joins TRBV9 to TRBJ2-1, with D tentatively TRBD2 (6 bases). CDR1 and CDR2 (germline): SGDLS, YYNGEE. The CDR3 is made up of 15 amino acids. V was trimmed by 3 bases and J by 9 bases, leaving 19 bases between them.

J is TRBJ1-1 and V is TRBV5-6; D is uncertain. Germline V gene sequence: CDR1 SGHDT, CDR2 YYEEEE. V was trimmed by 5 bases and J by 0 bases, leaving 8 bases between them. This CDR3 is 13 amino acids long. This chain's CDR3 is CASRGALNTEAFF. For the CDR3, the DNA is TGTGCCAGCAGGGGAGCGCTGAACACTGAAGCTTTCTTT.

The chain carries TRBV19 and TRBJ2-7; TRBD1 agrees at 9 bases. This CDR3 contains 14 residues. Germline V gene sequence: CDR1 LNHDA, CDR2 SQIVND (reference sequence). The junction had 7 bases not matched to a gene; V was cut back by 5 bases and J by 5 bases. The CDR3 protein is CASSFWTGADEQYF. CDR3 DNA: TGTGCCAGTAGTTTTTGGACAGGGGCGGACGAGCAGTACTTC.

CDR3 DNA sequence: TGTGCCAGTACCATACTACTCCGGGGACAGGGGAACTATGGCTACACCTTC. It codes for CASTILLRGQGNYGYTF. V and J are TRBV19 and TRBJ1-2, with TRBD1 matching over 10 bases. Germline CDR1 is LNHDA and CDR2 is SQIVND (reference sequence). The CDR3 consists of 17 residues. J gave up 2 bases and V 7 bases, and 13 bases lay outside the gene matches.

The V and J genes are TRBV7-3 and TRBJ1-1, with a possible D match to TRBD1 (6 bases). The CDR3 runs to 13 residues. The V gene lost 1 base and the J gene lost 6 bases, with 9 bases spanning the gap. Looked up from germline, CDR1 is SGHTA and CDR2 is FQGTGA. The CDR3 sequence: CASSLNRVAEAFF. The CDR3 nucleotides read TGTGCCAGCAGCTTAAACAGGGTCGCTGAAGCTTTCTTT.

This chain's CDR3 is CASSEPGTSYNEQFF. The CDR3 region has the DNA TGTGCCAGCAGCGAACCGGGGACAAGCTACAATGAGCAGTTCTTC. The chain combines TRBV9 with TRBJ2-1; D possibly corresponds to TRBD1 (6 bases). Looked up from germline, CDR1 is SGDLS and CDR2 is YYNGEE. The CDR3 is 15 residues long. The V gene lost 3 bases and the J gene lost 3 bases, with 13 bases spanning the gap.

This chain connects TRBV6-1 to TRBJ2-3; weak D call: TRBD2 (6 bases). The ends were cut back, 4 bases at V and 3 bases at J, with 17 bases in the middle. Germline CDR1 reads MNHNS; CDR2 reads SASEGT. The CDR3 has 16 residues. The CDR3 reads CASSVLGRESTDTQYF. The CDR3 DNA sequence: TGTGCCAGCAGTGTCCTTGGCCGGGAGTCAACAGATACGCAGTATTTT.

V is TRBV9 and J is TRBJ2-2; 13 bases line up with TRBD2. The CDR3 has 19 amino acids. Trimming at V came to 2 bases and at J to 0 bases, leaving 7 bases not matched to a gene. The germline V gene encodes CDR1 SGDLS and CDR2 YYNGEE. The CDR3 bases are TGTGCCAGCAGCGTCCCGGGACTAGCGGGGCAGACGAACACCGGGGAGCTGTTTTTT. This sequence encodes CASSVPGLAGQTNTGELFF.